The following is a T cell receptor beta chain sequence with its context. This entry belongs to a study of blood T cell repertoires in COVID-19. Turning to the study itself: Both acute and convalescent COVID-19 samples were obtained from the United States, Italy and Spain.

V was clipped by 5 bases and J by 5 bases, with 7 bases between them. Germline V gives CDR1 SEHNR, CDR2 FQNEAQ (reference sequence). The CDR3 spans 12 residues. Data came from immunoSEQ multiplex PCR; TCRdb stores just in-frame clones and leaves some out. This table has 30,000 to 40,000 clones, about 93% appearing once. The sample was peripheral blood. The V and J genes are TRBV7-9 and TRBJ2-1; the D is unclear. This TCR came from a human donor in a cohort sampled during active COVID-19. The CDR3 DNA sequence: TGTGCCAGCAGCCCATCAAACAATGAGCAGTTCTTC. It yields the protein CASSPSNNEQFF.